Below, 11 T cell receptor beta chains from the same sample are listed, as sequenced in a study of blood T cell repertoires in COVID-19. Generated by immunoSEQ multiplex PCR, the TCRdb table keeps only in-frame clones and is missing some. The table has 65,000 to 95,000 clones, 60% to 85% seen once. The sample taken for sequencing was peripheral blood. The origin of the receptors is a human donor in a cohort sampled during active COVID-19.

This chain connects TRBV2 to TRBJ2-1; TRBD2 matches at 9 bases. Germline V lookup: CDR1 SNHLY, CDR2 FYNNEI. Trimming removed 11 bases from V and 1 base from J; junction bases left unmatched: 6. There are 14 residues in the CDR3. CDR3 sequence reads: CAGVAGVSYNEQFF. CDR3 nucleotide sequence: TGTGCCGGGGTAGCGGGAGTTTCCTACAATGAGCAGTTCTTC.

The CDR3 DNA reads as TGTGCCAGCAGTTACTCCCCGGGACAGACTAATGAAAAACTGTTTTTT. Protein sequence: CASSYSPGQTNEKLFF. The chain couples TRBV6-5 to TRBJ1-4; TRBD1 aligns across 7 bases. CDR1 and CDR2 from the germline V gene are MNHEY and SVGAGI. This CDR3 contains 16 residues. V shed 0 bases, J shed 2 bases, and the junction held 3 bases outside the gene matches.

This chain uses TRBV27 with TRBJ2-3; 9 bases fit TRBD2. CDR3 size: 18 residues. Germline values: CDR1 MNHEY, CDR2 SMNVEV (reference sequence). Germline trimming cut 0 bases from V and 7 bases from J; bases unmatched to any gene: 14. For the CDR3, the DNA is TGTGCCAGCAGTTTATCCCCATGGGGGGCGGGAGGGCGAAATACGCAGTATTTT. It specifies CASSLSPWGAGGRNTQYF.

The chain uses TRBV29-1 and TRBJ2-7; D is perhaps TRBD2 (6 bases). This CDR3 is 12 amino acids long. Trimming took 6 bases from V and 2 from J, leaving 11 bases between them. Germline-derived CDR1 and CDR2 are SQVTM and ANQGSEA. CDR3 amino acids: CSVPGLTYEQYF. CDR3 in DNA: TGCAGCGTCCCGGGACTGACCTACGAGCAGTACTTC.

The CDR3 here is CASSPGLAADTQYF. DNA of the CDR3: TGTGCCAGCAGTCCGGGACTAGCGGCAGATACGCAGTATTTT. The V gene is TRBV2, the J gene TRBJ2-3; 11 positions match TRBD2. This CDR3 is 14 amino acids long. Germline lookup yields CDR1 SNHLY and CDR2 FYNNEI. V shed 5 bases and J 4 bases; nucleotides not matched to a gene: 2.

Written as DNA, the CDR3 is TGTGCCAGCAGTGACACTGGTACGCAGTATTTT. It specifies CASSDTGTQYF. This sequence joins TRBV6-1 and TRBJ2-3; no clear D. CDR1 and CDR2 from the germline V gene are MNHNS and SASEGT. This CDR3 has 11 residues. The V end lost 3 bases, the J end lost 8 bases, and 6 bases lay between the germline ends.

This clone has only a few counts. The chain is built from TRBV6-2 or TRBV6-3 and TRBJ2-1; TRBD2 agrees at 13 bases. The germline V gene encodes CDR1 MNHEY and CDR2 SVGEGT. Trimming cost V 2 bases and J 4 bases; bases outside gene matches: 8. CDR3 length: 18 residues. CDR3 bases: TGTGCCAGCAGTTACCTCGGACTAGCGGGAGTGCAGTACAATGAGCAGTTCTTC. This codes for CASSYLGLAGVQYNEQFF.

The chain recombines TRBV5-6 with TRBJ1-5; D remains ambiguous. This CDR3 spans 14 amino acids. Germline assignment: CDR1 SGHDT and CDR2 YYEEEE. V was clipped by 4 bases and J by 7 bases, with 15 bases between them. Here the CDR3 DNA reads TGTGCCAGCAGCCCTCGGGGTCTCGCCCAGCCCCAGCATTTT. Its protein is CASSPRGLAQPQHF. The full variable domain, with the rest looked up from reference TRBV5-6 and TRBJ1-5, is DAGVTQSPTHLIKTRGQQVTLRCSPKSGHDTVSWYQQALGQGPQFIFQYYEEEERQRGNFPDRFSGHQFPNYSSELNVNALLLGDSALYLCASSPRGLAQPQHFGDGTRLSIL.

The chain carries TRBV7-9 and TRBJ2-1, with 11 bases lining up with TRBD1. The germline V gene has CDR1 SEHNR and CDR2 FQNEAQ (reference sequence). This CDR3 has 15 amino acids. With 2 bases clipped from V and 9 bases from J, the junction kept 6 bases outside the gene matches. CDR3 bases: TGTGCCAGCAGCTTATTGCGGACAGGGGGCACTGAGCAGTTCTTC. It yields the protein CASSLLRTGGTEQFF.

V gene TRBV14 combines with J gene TRBJ2-7; D is possibly TRBD2 (6 bases). The CDR3 totals 15 residues. CDR1 and CDR2 from the germline V gene are SGHDN and FVKESK. V was cut by 1 base and J by 1 base, with 11 bases left in between. As DNA, the CDR3 is TGTGCCAGCAGCCAAGTGGAGGGCTATTCCTACGAGCAGTACTTC. It translates to CASSQVEGYSYEQYF.

This sequence joins TRBV6-1 and TRBJ1-1; a possible D gene is TRBD1 (5 bases). The CDR3 loop spans 16 amino acids. Trimming shortened V by 1 base and J by 1 base, and 13 bases separated the two germline ends. Germline V gives CDR1 MNHNS, CDR2 SASEGT. The CDR3 DNA is TGTGCCAGCAGTGAAGGACTAGAGGGGAGGAACACTGAAGCTTTCTTT. Translated, it gives CASSEGLEGRNTEAFF.